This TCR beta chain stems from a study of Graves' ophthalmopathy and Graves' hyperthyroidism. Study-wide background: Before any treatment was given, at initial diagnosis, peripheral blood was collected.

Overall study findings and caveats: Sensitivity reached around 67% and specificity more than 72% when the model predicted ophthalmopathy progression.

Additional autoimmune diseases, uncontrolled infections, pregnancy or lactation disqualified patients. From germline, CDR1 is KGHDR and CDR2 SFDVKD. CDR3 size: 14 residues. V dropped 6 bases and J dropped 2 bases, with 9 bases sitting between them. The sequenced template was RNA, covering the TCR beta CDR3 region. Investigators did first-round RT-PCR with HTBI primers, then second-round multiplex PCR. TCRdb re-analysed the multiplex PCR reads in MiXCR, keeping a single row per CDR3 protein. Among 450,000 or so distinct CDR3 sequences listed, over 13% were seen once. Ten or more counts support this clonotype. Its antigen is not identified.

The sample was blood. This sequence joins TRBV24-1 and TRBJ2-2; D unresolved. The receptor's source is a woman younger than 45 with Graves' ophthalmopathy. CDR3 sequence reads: CATSRRGNTGELFF. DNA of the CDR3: TGTGCCACCAGTCGAAGAGGTAACACCGGGGAGCTGTTTTTT.